Listed below are T cell receptor beta chains from one sample, sequenced in a study of naive and memory T cell subsets. TCRdb ran MiXCR on the 5' RACE reads and lists one entry per CDR3 protein. The sample has about 22,000 distinct CDR3 sequences, 4% to 4.5% seen once. The receptors here all came from a male donor in good health. Each CDR3 is given with its conserved first and last residue. A D gene is named only where the DNA matches it firmly. The listing skips clone size in some rows; elsewhere it reads once, few, many or a size class.

many	TRBV21-1	.	TRBJ2-1	TGTGCCAGCAGCAAAGGCGGCAGGGGTTCGTGGTCGAAGCAGTTCTTC	CASSKGGRGSWSKQFF
many	TRBV18	.	TRBJ2-5	TGTGCCAGCTCACCACCGAATCCATTCCAAGAGACCCAGTACTTC	CASSPPNPFQETQYF
.	TRBV9	.	TRBJ2-7	TGTGCCAGCAGCTTCCGGGAAAATTACTACGAGCAGTACTTC	CASSFRENYYEQYF
many	TRBV20-1	TRBD2	TRBJ2-7	TGCAGTGCTAGAGTCCCAGCGGGAACCTACGAGCAGTACTTC	CSARVPAGTYEQYF
many	TRBV29-1	TRBD2	TRBJ2-1	TGCAGCGTTGAATCCGGGACTAGCGGGCCCGGGCTGTTCGATGAGCAGTTCTTC	CSVESGTSGPGLFDEQFF
medium-sized	TRBV11-3	.	TRBJ2-6	TGTGCCAGCAGCCTTGGACTGTACTCTGGGGCCAACGTCCTGACTTTC	CASSLGLYSGANVLTF
many	TRBV6-2/TRBV6-3	.	TRBJ2-7	TGTGCCAGCAGTTACGGGGAACACGAGCAGTACTTC	CASSYGEHEQYF
many	TRBV27	TRBD1	TRBJ2-1	TGTGCCAGCAGTACGAGAGGGACAGTAGCCTACAATGAGCAGTTCTTC	CASSTRGTVAYNEQFF
many	TRBV7-6	.	TRBJ2-5	TGTGCCAGCAGCTTAGGGACTACGCGGGAGACCCAGTACTTC	CASSLGTTRETQYF
many	TRBV19	.	TRBJ1-5	TGTGCCAGTAGTGTCCGGGAACGAACCCAGCATTTT	CASSVRERTQHF
many	TRBV29-1	.	TRBJ2-2	TGCAGCGTTGTCAGACAGTCCACCGGGGAGCTGTTTTTT	CSVVRQSTGELFF
many	TRBV7-8	.	TRBJ1-5	TGTGCCAGCAGCTTAGTTATATATCAGCCCCAGCATTTT	CASSLVIYQPQHF
many	TRBV19	.	TRBJ1-5	TGTGCCAGTAGTATAGAAGGAGGGGTCGCGTTATCGCCCCAGCATTTT	CASSIEGGVALSPQHF
.	TRBV28	TRBD1	TRBJ1-2	TGTGCCAGCAGAAGACAGGGGGGGAGTTATGGCTACACCTTC	CASRRQGGSYGYTF
many	TRBV20-1	.	TRBJ2-1	TGCAGTGCTATTTCAGGGGGGTCCTACAATGAGCAGTTCTTC	CSAISGGSYNEQFF
many	TRBV19	TRBD1	TRBJ1-4	TGTGCCAGTAGTCCGGGTCCCGGGACAGTTAAATCTAATGAAAAACTGTTTTTT	CASSPGPGTVKSNEKLFF
many	TRBV4-3	TRBD2	TRBJ2-1	TGCGCCAGCAGCCAAGGGACTAGCGGGGACTACAATGAGCAGTTCTTC	CASSQGTSGDYNEQFF
many	TRBV28	TRBD2	TRBJ2-7	TGTGCCAGCAGCCCATCGGGGGGGCACGACGAGCAGTACTTC	CASSPSGGHDEQYF
many	TRBV28	TRBD1	TRBJ1-6	TGTGCCAGCAGTTTACCGGACAGGGTTGGTTCACCCCTCCACTTT	CASSLPDRVGSPLHF
many	TRBV4-1	.	TRBJ2-3	TGCGCCAGCAGCCAGAAACGACCGGGTGGCGATACGCAGTATTTT	CASSQKRPGGDTQYF
many	TRBV6-4	TRBD1	TRBJ2-3	TGTGCCAGCAGTGACTCGAACAGGGGCGGCACAGATACGCAGTATTTT	CASSDSNRGGTDTQYF
few	TRBV4-1	.	TRBJ1-1	TGCGCCAGCAGCCAAGACGGGTGGGGGATAGCTTTCTTT	CASSQDGWGIAFF
few	TRBV21-1	.	TRBJ2-7	TGTGCCAGCAGCAAAGCGTGGCGGCTAGCGGTACCCTACGAGCAGTACTTC	CASSKAWRLAVPYEQYF
many	TRBV19	TRBD1	TRBJ2-4	TGTGCCAGTAGTCTGGGGACAGATCTAAAAAACATTCAGTACTTC	CASSLGTDLKNIQYF
many	TRBV7-9	.	TRBJ1-3	TGTGCCAGCAGCTTAGGGGATCTTGGTGGAAACACCATATATTTT	CASSLGDLGGNTIYF
many	TRBV29-1	.	TRBJ1-3	TGCAGCGTTGAGCCGAGCTCTGGAAACACCATATATTTT	CSVEPSSGNTIYF
.	TRBV19	TRBD2	TRBJ2-2	TGTGCCAGTATTGGCGGGGGGGCCGCCGGGGAGCTGTTTTTT	CASIGGGAAGELFF
many	TRBV5-1	.	TRBJ1-6	TGCGCCAGCACCCGGGGGACTGCCAATTCACCCCTCCACTTT	CASTRGTANSPLHF
many	TRBV6-2/TRBV6-3	.	TRBJ2-5	TGTGCCAGCAGTTACTCGAACATGCACGGAGAGACCCAGTACTTC	CASSYSNMHGETQYF
many	TRBV30	TRBD2	TRBJ2-7	TGTGCCTGGAGTCGGGGGCTAGCGGGCTACGAGCAGTACTTC	CAWSRGLAGYEQYF
many	TRBV12-3/TRBV12-4	.	TRBJ2-1	TGTGCCAGCAGTACGTCAGGGGACGGCTCCTACAATGAGCAGTTCTTC	CASSTSGDGSYNEQFF
medium-sized	TRBV10-3	TRBD2	TRBJ2-1	TGTGCCATCAGTGGAGGCGGGAGGGCCAATGAGCAGTTCTTC	CAISGGGRANEQFF
many	TRBV6-2/TRBV6-3	.	TRBJ1-1	TGTGCCAGCAGTTACAAGAGTCGGACTGAAGCTTTCTTT	CASSYKSRTEAFF
many	TRBV12-3/TRBV12-4	.	TRBJ2-7	TGTGCCAGCAGTTTAAAACAGGGTGGGGACGAGCAGTACTTC	CASSLKQGGDEQYF
many	TRBV3-1	TRBD1	TRBJ1-1	TGTGCCAGCAGCCACCAGGACAGGGCGAACACTGAAGCTTTCTTT	CASSHQDRANTEAFF
many	TRBV5-1	.	TRBJ2-7	TGCGCCAGCAGCTTGGACCAGGGCAGCAGCTACGAGCAGTACTTC	CASSLDQGSSYEQYF
many	TRBV6-1	.	TRBJ2-1	TGTGCCAGCCTCAGCGGTTATGCCTCCTACAATGAGCAGTTCTTC	CASLSGYASYNEQFF
many	TRBV14	.	TRBJ2-3	TGTGCCAGCAGCCTACAGGGTTACACAGATACGCAGTATTTT	CASSLQGYTDTQYF
few	TRBV19	TRBD2	TRBJ2-3	TGTGCCAGTAGTAGCGGGGGGCACACAGATACGCAGTATTTT	CASSSGGHTDTQYF
many	TRBV29-1	.	TRBJ2-3	TGCAGCGTTGTGGGCACCCTCCTAGATACGCAGTATTTT	CSVVGTLLDTQYF
many	TRBV29-1	TRBD2	TRBJ2-7	TGCAGCGTTGCCCGGACTAGCGCATACTTCTCCTACGAGCAGTACTTC	CSVARTSAYFSYEQYF
many	TRBV20-1	TRBD1	TRBJ2-5	TGCAGTGCTAGGTCCCCGCGCCAGGGGGCAGAGACCCAGTACTTC	CSARSPRQGAETQYF
many	TRBV3-1	TRBD2	TRBJ2-1	TGTGCCAGCAGCGAGAGCGGGACTGACTCCTACAATGAGCAGTTCTTC	CASSESGTDSYNEQFF
many	TRBV7-9	.	TRBJ1-1	TGTGCCAGCAGCCCCCCTATGAACACTGAAGCTTTCTTT	CASSPPMNTEAFF
many	TRBV6-5	TRBD2	TRBJ2-7	TGTGCCAGCAGCACTGGATACGGACTAGCGAGCCCCTACGAGCAGTACTTC	CASSTGYGLASPYEQYF
many	TRBV2	.	TRBJ2-5	TGTGCCAGCAGTGACGGGAAGACCCAGTACTTC	CASSDGKTQYF
many	TRBV7-8	TRBD2	TRBJ2-3	TGTGCCAGCAGCTTCCGGGAGGGCACAGATACGCAGTATTTT	CASSFREGTDTQYF
many	TRBV7-9	.	TRBJ2-3	TGTGCCAGCAGCACCTCTACAGGGTCAGATACGCAGTATTTT	CASSTSTGSDTQYF
many	TRBV5-4	.	TRBJ2-4	TGTGCCAGCAGCCCGCCGGGGGACCTAGCCAAAAACATTCAGTACTTC	CASSPPGDLAKNIQYF
many	TRBV5-1	TRBD2	TRBJ2-3	TGCGCCAGCAGCCCCGGTTCTAGCGGGAGAGCAGATACGCAGTATTTT	CASSPGSSGRADTQYF
many	TRBV6-2/TRBV6-3	.	TRBJ1-1	TGTGCCAGCAGTTACTCGACTGGCAGGGCTGAAGCTTTCTTT	CASSYSTGRAEAFF
many	TRBV7-9	.	TRBJ2-2	TGTGCCAGCAGCTTAGCGCGCGGGGTTAGCACCGGGGAGCTGTTTTTT	CASSLARGVSTGELFF
many	TRBV7-2	.	TRBJ2-1	TGTGCCAGCACCCCCCCGGCGCTCTCCTACAATGAGCAGTTCTTC	CASTPPALSYNEQFF